This TCR beta chain was sequenced in a study of T cell repertoires in cytomegalovirus infection. Study details: Matching HLA type, along with CMV infection, was indicated by public TCR beta signatures.

Via MiXCR, TCRdb re-called the reads, giving one row per CDR3 protein. This table has some 150,000 distinct CDR3 sequences, about 6.1% appearing once. Study findings and constraints: Using cumulative public TCR beta family frequency, the authors identified those who carried CMV together with the relevant HLA. What dominated the ex vivo response were HLA-C-restricted CMV-specific TCR beta clonotypes.

This clonotype was detected a few times. The antigen remains unidentified. Sequenced: PBMCs. This receptor was taken from a human donor in good health (CMV status not recorded). Some clones in this sample may be carry-over from other donors' samples.

The CDR3 loop is CASSFSLPRNTEAFF. In DNA form, the CDR3 reads TGTGCCAGCAGTTTTTCTCTCCCCAGGAACACTGAAGCTTTCTTT. V and J are TRBV28 and TRBJ1-1; D ambiguous. V was pared by 3 bases and J by 1 base, with 12 bases between. CDR1 MDHEN and CDR2 SYDVKM come from the germline V gene. The CDR3 totals 15 residues.